Following are 7 T cell receptor beta chains from one sample sequenced in a study of CD8+ T cells in alopecia areata. Reverse transcription of extracted RNA yielded cDNA, which provided the sequencing template. Using immunoSEQ multiplex PCR, the repertoire was profiled, and TCRdb retains in-frame clones only, with some absent. Among more than 150,000 clones listed, about 53% were seen once. Specimen: CD8+ T cells sorted from blood, collected at week 0. All receptors derive from a human donor with alopecia areata.

In its sample, this clone was seen a few times. This chain links TRBV6-6 with TRBJ2-1; D remains ambiguous. Trimming shortened V by 6 bases and J by 8 bases, and 11 bases separated the two germline ends. This CDR3 spans 12 amino acids. CDR1 MNHNY and CDR2 SVGAGI come from the germline V gene (reference sequence). CDR3 residues: CASSQPGDEQFF. In DNA form, the CDR3 reads TGTGCCAGCAGCCAGCCGGGCGATGAGCAGTTCTTC.

The chain combines TRBV25-1 with TRBJ2-7; 7 positions agree with TRBD1. CDR1 is MGHDK and CDR2 is SYGVNS in the germline V gene. Unmatched junction bases numbered 5, after V lost 4 bases and J lost 5 bases. The CDR3 has 13 amino acids. This CDR3 is CASSGGGLDEQYF. The CDR3 DNA reads TGTGCCAGCAGTGGAGGGGGCCTGGACGAGCAGTACTTC.

The genes are TRBV19 and TRBJ2-7, with 8 bases fitting TRBD2. The CDR3 has 12 residues. Germline V gives CDR1 LNHDA, CDR2 SQIVND (reference sequence). The junction had 3 bases not matched to a gene; V was cut back by 7 bases and J by 4 bases. This CDR3 is CASTAGGYEQYF. In nucleotides, the CDR3 is TGTGCCAGTACGGCGGGGGGTTACGAGCAGTACTTC.

This rearrangement joins TRBV30 to TRBJ1-1, with D hard to call. This CDR3 is 13 amino acids long. Trimming pared 1 base from V and 0 bases from J, leaving 6 bases between. In germline, CDR1 is GTSNPN, CDR2 SVGIG (reference sequence). The CDR3 DNA sequence: TGTGCCTGGAGTGAGACGATGAACACTGAAGCTTTCTTT. Translating gives CAWSETMNTEAFF.

The count of this clone is one. The J gene is TRBJ2-2, the V gene TRBV29-1; tentative D call: TRBD2 (5 bases). The germline V gene encodes CDR1 SQVTM and CDR2 ANQGSEA. The CDR3 is 13 amino acids. Deletions cut 7 bases from V and 5 bases from J, with 14 bases between. Here the CDR3 DNA reads TGCAGCGCGCTAGCAATCGGGACCGGGGAGCTGTTTTTT. Its translation is CSALAIGTGELFF.

This clone has just a few counts. The rearrangement uses TRBV4-3 and TRBJ1-1; D not resolved. This CDR3 comprises 14 residues. The germline CDR1 and CDR2 sequences are LGHNA and YSLEER. The V and J ends lost 0 bases and 7 bases respectively, with 12 bases between them. CDR3 region: CASSQDRQVGEAFF. CDR3 DNA sequence: TGCGCCAGCAGCCAAGATCGTCAAGTGGGTGAAGCTTTCTTT.

The gene calls are TRBV27 and TRBJ1-2, with a possible D match to TRBD1 (5 bases). The CDR3 covers 15 residues. Germline CDR1 and CDR2: MNHEY and SMNVEV (reference sequence). Trimming pared 4 bases from V and 8 bases from J, leaving 20 bases between. The CDR3 reads CASSSRDRIRDGYTF. The CDR3 nucleotides are TGTGCCAGCAGTTCGAGAGACCGAATAAGGGACGGCTACACCTTC.